A single sample gave rise to the 29 T cell receptor beta chains below, sequenced in a study of shared clonotypes between healthy human individuals. Measured with immunoSEQ multiplex PCR; TCRdb has only the in-frame clones, and not every one. The sample has about 110,000 clones, under 70% seen once. Source material: memory CD8+ T cells sorted from blood. Documented subset: CD45RO+ cells pooled with CCR7-negative TemRA cells. These receptors originate from a woman aged 25-40 years in good health.

V and J are TRBV7-5 and TRBJ1-2; TRBD1, the D gene given by the table, was not confirmed from the DNA. TRBV7-5 is recorded as a pseudogene. This CDR3 is 14 amino acids long. This CDR3 reads CASSVGQGGYGYTF. The DNA for the CDR3 is TGTGCCAGCAGCGTCGGACAGGGAGGCTATGGCTACACCTTC.

CDR3 in amino acids: CASSFEGISNQPQHF. The CDR3 DNA reads as TGTGCCAGCAGTTTCGAGGGAATTAGCAATCAGCCCCAGCATTTT. This chain uses TRBV28 with TRBJ1-5; D unclear. This CDR3 comprises 15 residues. V was pared by 3 bases and J by 0 bases, with 9 bases between. The germline V gene has CDR1 MDHEN and CDR2 SYDVKM. Full variable domain (rest looked up from reference TRBV28 and TRBJ1-5): DVKVTQSSRYLVKRTGEKVFLECVQDMDHENMFWYRQDPGLGLRLIYFSYDVKMKEKGDIPEGYSVSREKKERFSLILESASTNQTSMYLCASSFEGISNQPQHFGDGTRLSIL.

Comment on this clone: Germline and junction disagree at one end, which may indicate a read error. The chain employs TRBV7-9 and TRBJ2-5, with TRBD1 as a possible D gene (6 bases). Looked up from germline, CDR1 is SEHNR and CDR2 is FQNEAQ (reference sequence). This CDR3 spans 18 amino acids. The CDR3 sequence is CASSRTPTGLGHQETQYF. The CDR3 DNA reads as TGTGCCAGCAGCCGTACTCCCACAGGGTTGGGGCACCAGGAGACCCAGTACTTC.

The rearrangement uses TRBV5-2 and TRBJ2-7; the D segment call TRBD2 is taken from the table without a DNA check. TRBV5-2 is a listed pseudogene. The CDR3 runs 16 residues. The CDR3 coding sequence is TGTGCCAGCAGCCAAGAAGGGGCGGGAGATCCCTACGAGCAGTACTTC. This translates into CASSQEGAGDPYEQYF.

This clone was observed a handful of times. CDR3 region: CASSNSGYEQYF. The CDR3 region has the DNA TGTGCCAGTAGCAATTCGGGCTACGAGCAGTACTTC. The chain combines TRBV19 with TRBJ2-7, with D unresolved. V dropped 6 bases and J dropped 3 bases, with 9 bases sitting between them. CDR3 length: 12 residues. CDR1 and CDR2 from the germline V gene are LNHDA and SQIVND (reference sequence).

This sequence joins TRBV6-4 and TRBJ2-1; no definite D call. This CDR3 is built from 15 residues. Trimming removed 2 bases from V and 1 base from J, with 9 bases in between. Germline CDR1 is MRHNA and CDR2 is SNTAGT. This CDR3 reads CASSDGEGSYNEQFF. The CDR3 DNA sequence: TGTGCCAGCAGTGACGGAGAAGGGTCCTACAATGAGCAGTTCTTC.

The J gene is TRBJ2-7, the V gene TRBV6-1; tentative D call: TRBD1 (7 bases). Germline V gene sequence: CDR1 MNHNS, CDR2 SASEGT. This CDR3 is 15 amino acids long. V was shortened by 2 bases and J by 1 base, with 12 bases between the two germline ends. In nucleotides, the CDR3 is TGTGCCAGCAGTGAAAAGGAGGGGGCGTCCTACGAGCAGTACTTC. This sequence encodes CASSEKEGASYEQYF.

V is TRBV6-6 and J is TRBJ2-7; perhaps D is TRBD1 or TRBD2 (5 bases each). There are 15 residues in the CDR3. V dropped 0 bases and J dropped 0 bases, with 9 bases sitting between them. Germline V gives CDR1 MNHNY, CDR2 SVGAGI (reference sequence). The CDR3 spells CASSYSGPYSYEQYF. The DNA for the CDR3 is TGTGCCAGCAGTTACTCGGGACCATACTCCTACGAGCAGTACTTC.

As concerns this clone: The sample carries other DNA sequences with the same CDR3. This chain joins TRBV6-1 and TRBJ2-7, with D perhaps given as TRBD1 or TRBD2 (5 bases each). The CDR3 is 14 amino acids. V shed 4 bases and J shed 0 bases, with 10 bases lying between them. Germline V gives CDR1 MNHNS, CDR2 SASEGT. The CDR3 sequence: CASSGRGASYEQYF. CDR3 bases: TGTGCCAGCAGTGGGAGAGGGGCCTCCTACGAGCAGTACTTC.

The rearrangement links TRBV10-3 to TRBJ2-5; 7 bases line up with TRBD2. Germline V gene sequence: CDR1 ENHRY, CDR2 SYGVKD. V lost 10 bases to trimming and J lost 0 bases; unmatched junction nucleotides: 5. The CDR3 loop spans 13 amino acids. The CDR3 reads CATGEGNQETQYF. The CDR3 nucleotides are TGTGCCACGGGGGAGGGGAACCAAGAGACCCAGTACTTC.

The table lists this clone with many counts. The chain links TRBV28 to TRBJ2-7; tentatively, D is TRBD1 or TRBD2 (6 bases each). The V end lost 8 bases, the J end lost 8 bases, and 16 bases lay between the germline ends. Germline assignment: CDR1 MDHEN and CDR2 SYDVKM. The CDR3 contains 12 residues. Written as DNA, the CDR3 is TGTGCCAGCCGGGGGTCGGGGGCCCAGCAGTACTTC. Its protein is CASRGSGAQQYF.

The chain employs TRBV13 and TRBJ2-2; D is perhaps TRBD2 (6 bases). Trimming took 5 bases from V and 3 from J, leaving 19 bases between them. This CDR3 is built from 17 residues. CDR1 is PRHDT and CDR2 is FYEKMQ in the germline V gene (reference sequence). The DNA of the CDR3 is TGTGCCAGCAGCCCGTTCGGTCTAGCGTTCGACACCGGGGAGCTGTTTTTT. This encodes CASSPFGLAFDTGELFF. Supplemented by reference TRBV13 and TRBJ2-2, the full variable domain reads AAGVIQSPRHLIKEKRETATLKCYPIPRHDTVYWYQQGPGQDPQFLISFYEKMQSDKGSIPDRFSAQQFSDYHSELNMSSLELGDSALYFCASSPFGLAFDTGELFFGEGSRLTVL.

The chain links TRBV15 to TRBJ2-5, with a tentative D call TRBD2 (6 bases). Trimming took 3 bases from V and 2 from J, leaving 10 bases between them. The CDR3 is 14 residues long. In germline, CDR1 is LNHNV, CDR2 YYDKDF (reference sequence). As DNA, the CDR3 is TGTGCCACCAGCAGGGGACTCGGGCAAGAGACCCAGTACTTC. Encoded protein: CATSRGLGQETQYF.

In its sample, this clone was seen a few times. The rearrangement joins TRBV6-5 to TRBJ2-7; D could derive from TRBD1 or TRBD2 (5 bases each). V was trimmed by 6 bases and J by 3 bases, leaving 15 bases between them. The CDR3 has 14 residues. Germline V gene lookup returns CDR1 MNHEY and CDR2 SVGAGI. CDR3 region: CASRARDGFYEQYF. The CDR3 DNA reads TGTGCCAGCAGGGCCCGGGACGGATTCTACGAGCAGTACTTC.

The chain uses TRBV11-2 and TRBJ2-5; 7 positions agree with TRBD2. Per germline, CDR1 SGHAT and CDR2 FQNNGV. The V gene end was trimmed by 8 bases and the J gene end by 1 base; junction bases not matched to a gene: 10. CDR3 size: 15 residues. The CDR3, as DNA: TGTGCCAGCCACGGGGGGAGCGGGACCCAAGAGACCCAGTACTTC. Translated: CASHGGSGTQETQYF.

Only a few counts were recorded for this clone. The chain carries TRBV11-2 and TRBJ2-7; no definite D call. Trimming stripped 2 bases from V and 4 bases from J, with 9 bases between. Germline V gene data show CDR1 as SGHAT and CDR2 as FQNNGV. The CDR3 loop spans 13 amino acids. The CDR3 region has the DNA TGTGCCAGCAGCTTATTTGCCCCGTACGAGCAGTACTTC. Residues: CASSLFAPYEQYF.

The sample holds one count of this clone. The chain has TRBV28 and TRBJ2-1; TRBD2 matches 10 bases. The V segment lost 5 bases and the J segment 6 bases; nucleotides outside the gene matches: 7. CDR1 and CDR2 from the germline V gene are MDHEN and SYDVKM. The CDR3 loop spans 15 amino acids. CDR3 bases: TGTGCCAGCAGTCCCGGGACTAGCGATCGCAATGAGCAGTTCTTC. This encodes CASSPGTSDRNEQFF.

The CDR3 sequence is CSVLLGRLSYNEQFF. DNA of the CDR3: TGCAGCGTTCTCCTAGGGCGTCTCTCCTACAATGAGCAGTTCTTC. The chain carries TRBV29-1 and TRBJ2-1; D is unresolved. The germline CDR1 and CDR2 sequences are SQVTM and ANQGSEA. V lost 5 bases to trimming and J lost 0 bases, with 14 bases between them. CDR3 size: 15 residues.

J is TRBJ2-7 and V is TRBV29-1, with 7 bases fitting TRBD2. From germline, CDR1 is SQVTM and CDR2 ANQGSEA. The CDR3 runs 13 residues. The CDR3 sequence: CAVRRGFSYEQYF. The CDR3 DNA reads as TGCGCCGTCCGGCGGGGGTTCTCCTACGAGCAGTACTTC.

This rearrangement joins TRBV6-4 to TRBJ2-5, with D possibly TRBD1 on 5 matching bases. The CDR3 is 14 residues long. The V end was cut by 5 bases, the J end by 5 bases, with 15 bases between. In germline, CDR1 is MRHNA, CDR2 SNTAGT. CDR3: CASSFRQGAETQYF. The CDR3 DNA sequence: TGTGCCAGCAGTTTCCGGCAGGGTGCGGAGACCCAGTACTTC.

This sequence joins TRBV19 and TRBJ2-1; D perhaps matches TRBD2 (5 bases). The V and J ends lost 6 bases and 8 bases respectively, with 23 bases between them. CDR1 is LNHDA, CDR2 SQIVND, per germline (reference sequence). This CDR3 has 16 amino acids. The CDR3: CASRCWVGGQEDEQFF. The CDR3 nucleotides read TGTGCCAGTAGGTGTTGGGTAGGCGGGCAGGAGGATGAGCAGTTCTTC.

This clone was observed a few times. The V and J genes are TRBV7-6 and TRBJ2-7; tentative D call: TRBD1 (6 bases). V lost 5 bases to trimming and J lost 5 bases, with 13 bases between them. The CDR3 is 13 amino acids. The germline CDR1 and CDR2 sequences are SGHVS and FNYEAQ. This CDR3 is CASSTRTVDEQYF. The DNA of the CDR3 is TGTGCCAGCAGCACACGGACAGTCGACGAGCAGTACTTC.

The V call is TRBV27, the J call TRBJ2-2; 7 bases agree with TRBD2. The CDR3 spans 20 residues. Germline CDR1 reads MNHEY; CDR2 reads SMNVEV (reference sequence). V lost 7 bases to trimming and J lost 3 bases; unmatched junction nucleotides: 23. CDR3 nucleotide sequence: TGTGCCAGCACTCCTTGGGGCGGGGGTTCGGGAGGTACTGACACCGGGGAGCTGTTTTTT. Translating gives CASTPWGGGSGGTDTGELFF.

The rearrangement uses TRBV4-1 and TRBJ1-5; D is uncertain. Germline-derived CDR1 and CDR2 are MGHRA and YSYEKL. V was shortened by 3 bases and J by 4 bases, with 13 bases between the two germline ends. This CDR3 comprises 15 residues. Written as DNA, the CDR3 is TGCGCCAGCAGCCACCTCAGAGGCGGGAATCAGCCCCAGCATTTT. It codes for CASSHLRGGNQPQHF.

J is TRBJ1-5 and V is TRBV6-5; 8 nucleotides agree with TRBD1. V lost 8 bases, J lost 6 bases, and 6 bases stayed unmatched. Germline values: CDR1 MNHEY, CDR2 SVGAGI. The CDR3 totals 13 residues. CDR3 nucleotides: TGTGCCAGCCGCGGACAGGGCAGTCAGCCCCAGCATTTT. As protein: CASRGQGSQPQHF.

This clone was detected many times. At one end the junction does not follow the germline gene, possibly because of a read error. The chain employs TRBV5-3 and TRBJ2-7; a possible D gene is TRBD2 (7 bases). TRBV5-3 is classed as an ORF, of uncertain function. The CDR3 extends over 15 amino acids. The CDR3 protein is CASSFFGGLGYEQYF. DNA for the CDR3: TGTGCCAGCAGCTTTTTCGGGGGGCTGGGATACGAGCAGTACTTC.

V usage is TRBV28 and J usage is TRBJ1-1; TRBD1 matches 8 bases. Germline V gene data show CDR1 as MDHEN and CDR2 as SYDVKM. V lost 6 bases to trimming and J lost 7 bases; unmatched junction nucleotides: 7. The CDR3 sequence is 13 residues long. The CDR3 protein is CASSPGTGVEAFF. The CDR3 bases are TGTGCCAGCAGCCCCGGGACAGGCGTTGAAGCTTTCTTT. Variable domain in full (rest from reference TRBV28 and TRBJ1-1): DVKVTQSSRYLVKRTGEKVFLECVQDMDHENMFWYRQDPGLGLRLIYFSYDVKMKEKGDIPEGYSVSREKKERFSLILESASTNQTSMYLCASSPGTGVEAFFGQGTRLTVV.

In regard to this clone: Other DNA sequences in this sample translate to the same CDR3. The chain combines TRBV5-1 with TRBJ1-1; 7 bases fit TRBD1. In germline, CDR1 is SGHRS, CDR2 YFSETQ. CDR3 length equals 14 residues. The junction had 4 bases not matched to a gene; V was cut back by 0 bases and J by 5 bases. The CDR3 nucleotides are TGCGCCAGCAGCTTGGGACAGGGAAGGACTGAAGCTTTCTTT. Residues: CASSLGQGRTEAFF.

This chain joins TRBV9 and TRBJ2-6; no clear D. Germline V gives CDR1 SGDLS, CDR2 YYNGEE. The CDR3 covers 16 residues. Trimming took off 0 bases at V and 0 bases at J, with 7 bases between the two ends. CDR3 in DNA: TGTGCCAGCAGCGTAGCGGTAAACTCTGGGGCCAACGTCCTGACTTTC. This translates into CASSVAVNSGANVLTF.